The entry below gives a single T cell receptor (beta chain) sequence along with its context. Its antigen remains unidentified. This sample is drawn from a study of post-analysis software for immune sequencing data. Study-wide context: Recorded subtypes: relapsing-remitting, secondary progressive, progressive-relapsing; some patients unannotated.

Study findings and constraints: Patients used about five TRBV segments, including TRBV5-6, TRBV5-1 and TRBV20-1, more often than controls. Among multiple sclerosis patients, normalized Chao1 diversity was significantly below that of controls.

The CDR3 covers 17 residues. Deletions cut 0 bases from V and 7 bases from J, with 21 bases between. Germline-derived CDR1 and CDR2 are LGHDT and YNNKEL (reference sequence). Unique-molecular-identifier-tagged TCR beta cDNA libraries were used. Out of about 0.9 to 11 million T cells, 470,000 or so cDNA molecules were generated. TCRdb re-derived calls from the PCR reads in MiXCR, one entry per CDR3 protein. Of approximately 660,000 distinct CDR3 sequences listed, 55% to 60% are singletons. Sequencing used blood. The chain joins TRBV3-1 to TRBJ1-2, with D possibly matching TRBD1 (5 bases). The TCR comes from a girl aged 2-10 years with multiple sclerosis. The CDR3 coding sequence is TGTGCCAGCAGCCAAGATCCCTCCCCGCGGGGACGGGTTGGCTACACCTTC. Protein sequence: CASSQDPSPRGRVGYTF.